These 18 T cell receptor beta chains were sequenced from one sample in a study of blood T cell repertoires in COVID-19. Clones were sequenced by immunoSEQ multiplex PCR, and TCRdb holds only the in-frame ones, with some missing. There are about 250,000 clones in the sample; more than 75% occur only once, and approximately 6.2% lies in the top ten. The sample taken for sequencing was peripheral blood. The receptors stem from a woman over 75 with COVID-19, enrolled during active disease.

The chain joins TRBV28 to TRBJ1-2; TRBD1 aligns across 9 bases. V lost 6 bases and J lost 4; bases outside the gene matches: 9. The CDR3 extends over 15 amino acids. Germline assignment: CDR1 MDHEN and CDR2 SYDVKM. This CDR3 reads CASSTRLGQGYGYTF. The CDR3 DNA reads as TGTGCCAGCAGCACAAGGTTGGGACAGGGCTATGGCTACACCTTC.

The genes are TRBV7-2 and TRBJ2-7, with D uncertain. The germline V and J ends were trimmed by 1 base and 1 base, with 8 bases remaining between them. Germline V gives CDR1 SGHTA, CDR2 FQGNSA. CDR3 size: 14 residues. CDR3 nucleotide sequence: TGTGCCAGCAGCTTAGTAACGGTATCCTACGAGCAGTACTTC. This gives the protein CASSLVTVSYEQYF.

This chain connects TRBV6-5 to TRBJ1-1; TRBD1 is a possible D gene (5 bases). Between the trimmed V and J ends, which lost 7 bases and 4 bases, there was a span of 16 bases. Germline V gene lookup returns CDR1 MNHEY and CDR2 SVGAGI. The CDR3 totals 14 residues. DNA of the CDR3: TGTGCCAGCACCGGGGGGTGGACGGGCACTGAAGCTTTCTTT. Translated: CASTGGWTGTEAFF.

This clone was detected a few times. This sequence joins TRBV3-1 (or the pseudogene TRBV3-2) and TRBJ1-5; D is uncertain. V lost 0 bases and J 1 base, leaving 7 bases between the germline ends. CDR1 is LGHDT and CDR2 is YNNKEL in the germline V gene (reference sequence). The CDR3 contains 15 residues. In nucleotides, the CDR3 is TGTGCCAGCAGCCAAGACACAGCCAGCAATCAGCCCCAGCATTTT. Amino acids: CASSQDTASNQPQHF.

V is TRBV19 and J is TRBJ1-1, with 7 bases matching TRBD1. V shed 4 bases, J shed 1 base, and the junction held 3 bases outside the gene matches. Germline loops: CDR1 LNHDA, CDR2 SQIVND (reference sequence). CDR3 size: 14 residues. This CDR3 reads CASSKQGQNTEAFF. The CDR3 DNA follows: TGTGCCAGTAGTAAACAGGGGCAGAACACTGAAGCTTTCTTT.

J is TRBJ2-1 and V is TRBV11-2; D gene uncertain. Trimming took off 1 base at V and 1 base at J, with 8 bases between the two ends. The CDR3 totals 15 residues. Germline V gives CDR1 SGHAT, CDR2 FQNNGV. The CDR3 loop reads CASSLGPESYNEQFF. CDR3 bases: TGTGCCAGCAGCTTAGGCCCGGAGTCCTACAATGAGCAGTTCTTC.

This clone occurred once. The rearrangement links TRBV5-6 to TRBJ2-5; 13 nucleotides align to TRBD2. V lost 2 bases and J lost 5; bases outside the gene matches: 6. The CDR3 covers 16 residues. Germline V gives CDR1 SGHDT, CDR2 YYEEEE. The chain's CDR3 is CASSLGLAGVKETQYF. The CDR3, as DNA: TGTGCCAGCAGCTTAGGACTAGCGGGGGTGAAGGAGACCCAGTACTTC. Using reference TRBV5-6 and TRBJ2-5 for the parts outside the CDR3, the full variable domain is DAGVTQSPTHLIKTRGQQVTLRCSPKSGHDTVSWYQQALGQGPQFIFQYYEEEERQRGNFPDRFSGHQFPNYSSELNVNALLLGDSALYLCASSLGLAGVKETQYFGPGTRLLVL.

This clone showed up just once. The rearrangement uses TRBV2 and TRBJ1-5; D call uncertain. The CDR3 is 14 residues long. V was pared by 6 bases and J by 6 bases, with 15 bases between. The V gene's germline CDR1 is SNHLY and CDR2 FYNNEI. CDR3 residues: CASRFGRGGQPQHF. The CDR3 coding sequence is TGTGCCAGCAGATTCGGACGGGGAGGTCAGCCCCAGCATTTT.

This clone appeared once. J is TRBJ1-5 and V is TRBV10-2; the match to TRBD1 covers 8 bases. This CDR3 contains 17 residues. Germline-derived CDR1 and CDR2 are WSHSY and SAAADI. The V segment lost 4 bases and the J segment 3 bases; nucleotides outside the gene matches: 11. CDR3 amino acids: CASSGTGRGGINQPQHF. CDR3 coding DNA: TGCGCCAGCAGTGGGACAGGGAGGGGTGGTATCAATCAGCCCCAGCATTTT.

The chain links TRBV6-2 or TRBV6-3 to TRBJ1-5; D is unresolved. Germline-derived CDR1 and CDR2 are MNHEY and SVGEGT. This CDR3 comprises 16 residues. Trimming took off 0 bases at V and 1 base at J, with 10 bases between the two ends. The CDR3 coding sequence is TGTGCCAGCAGTTACTCGAGGGCCGGCAGCAATCAGCCCCAGCATTTT. Its protein product is CASSYSRAGSNQPQHF.

V gene TRBV2 combines with J gene TRBJ1-1; 7 bases line up with TRBD1. Looked up from germline, CDR1 is SNHLY and CDR2 is FYNNEI. Germline trimming cut 5 bases from V and 7 bases from J; bases unmatched to any gene: 10. The CDR3 runs 14 residues. CDR3 in amino acids: CASSTGFGTVEAFF. CDR3 nucleotides: TGTGCCAGCAGTACAGGGTTCGGGACAGTTGAAGCTTTCTTT.

This clone was counted a few times. The chain couples TRBV6-6 to TRBJ1-5; tentatively, D is TRBD1 (6 bases). V lost 6 bases to trimming and J lost 5 bases, with 11 bases between them. Germline V lookup: CDR1 MNHNY, CDR2 SVGAGI (reference sequence). This CDR3 contains 13 residues. Written as DNA, the CDR3 is TGTGCCAGCAGACGGGACAACTATCAGCCCCAGCATTTT. Translated: CASRRDNYQPQHF.

This clone is a singleton in its sample. V gene TRBV10-3 combines with J gene TRBJ1-6; D might be TRBD1 (5 bases). V lost 10 bases and J 14 bases, leaving 24 bases between the germline ends. CDR3 size: 14 residues. The V gene's germline CDR1 is ENHRY and CDR2 SYGVKD. The CDR3, as DNA: TGTGCCACCCAAGGGGACGGGTCCGGAGGGACCCTCCACTTT. Translated, it gives CATQGDGSGGTLHF.

Of note for this clone: This same CDR3 is encoded by further DNA sequences in the sample. The chain employs TRBV10-3 and TRBJ1-5, with D perhaps TRBD1 (6 bases). Trimming took 3 bases from V and 1 from J, leaving 10 bases between them. The CDR3 loop spans 15 amino acids. Germline V gene data show CDR1 as ENHRY and CDR2 as SYGVKD. CDR3 residues: CAISEGGDSNQPQHF. CDR3 coding DNA: TGTGCCATCAGTGAAGGGGGTGACAGCAATCAGCCCCAGCATTTT.

CDR3 nucleotide sequence: TGTGCCAGCAGCTTAACAGGGGGCGTGAGAGAGACCCAGTACTTC. Its translation is CASSLTGGVRETQYF. The V call is TRBV5-5, the J call TRBJ2-5; 9 nucleotides agree with TRBD1. CDR1 and CDR2 from the germline V gene are SGHKS and YYEKEE (reference sequence). V shed 2 bases, J shed 4 bases, and the junction held 6 bases outside the gene matches. This CDR3 spans 15 amino acids.

In DNA form, the CDR3 reads TGTGCCAGCATTATACCTACAGGGAGGGAAGAGACCCAGTACTTC. Protein product: CASIIPTGREETQYF. The J gene is TRBJ2-5, the V gene TRBV7-2; TRBD2 is a possible D gene (7 bases). V lost 7 bases, J lost 3 bases, and 18 bases lay in between. The germline gives CDR1 SGHTA, CDR2 FQGNSA. This CDR3 is built from 15 residues.

The rearrangement links TRBV27 to TRBJ2-3; 10 positions agree with TRBD2. Unmatched junction bases numbered 12, after V lost 0 bases and J lost 0 bases. CDR3 length equals 20 residues. Germline V gene sequence: CDR1 MNHEY, CDR2 SMNVEV (reference sequence). The CDR3 DNA reads as TGTGCCAGCAGTTTATCGGTGGCTAGCGGGGGCCACTTAAGCACAGATACGCAGTATTTT. It specifies CASSLSVASGGHLSTDTQYF.

V is TRBV5-1 and J is TRBJ1-2, with D perhaps TRBD1 (5 bases). Trimming stripped 0 bases from V and 5 bases from J, with 14 bases between. Looked up from germline, CDR1 is SGHRS and CDR2 is YFSETQ. The CDR3 is 15 amino acids. The DNA for the CDR3 is TGCGCCAGCAGCTTGGAGGGTGTCGGGGGGTATGGCTACACCTTC. Translation: CASSLEGVGGYGYTF.